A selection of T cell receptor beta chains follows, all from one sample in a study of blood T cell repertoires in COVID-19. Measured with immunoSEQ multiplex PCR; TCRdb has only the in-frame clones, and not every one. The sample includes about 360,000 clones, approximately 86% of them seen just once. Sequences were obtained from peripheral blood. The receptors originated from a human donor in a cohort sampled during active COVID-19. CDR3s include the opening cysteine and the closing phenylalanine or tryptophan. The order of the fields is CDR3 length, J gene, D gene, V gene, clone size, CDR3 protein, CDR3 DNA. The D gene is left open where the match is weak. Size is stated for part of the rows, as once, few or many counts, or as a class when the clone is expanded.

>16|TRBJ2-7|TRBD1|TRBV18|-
CASSPQGRDREGEQYF
TGTGCCAGCTCACCACAAGGCCGGGACAGGGAAGGCGAGCAGTACTTC
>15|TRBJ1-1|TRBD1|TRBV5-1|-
CASSRGPGVNTEAFF
TGCGCCAGCAGCAGGGGGCCCGGGGTGAACACTGAAGCTTTCTTT
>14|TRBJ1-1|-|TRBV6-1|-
CASSELGYGAEAFF
TGTGCCAGCAGTGAACTGGGGTACGGGGCTGAAGCTTTCTTT
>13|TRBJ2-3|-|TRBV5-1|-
CATKKGDTDTQYF
TGCGCCACAAAAAAAGGGGACACAGATACGCAGTATTTT
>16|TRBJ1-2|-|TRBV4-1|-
CASSQGMKTLTDGYTF
TGCGCCAGCAGCCAAGGAATGAAGACCTTGACAGATGGCTACACCTTC
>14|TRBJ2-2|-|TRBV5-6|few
CASSRYRFTGELFF
TGTGCCAGCAGCCGTTACAGGTTCACCGGGGAGCTGTTTTTT
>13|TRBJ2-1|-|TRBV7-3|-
CASSSGSQNEQFF
TGTGCCAGCAGCTCCGGGTCCCAAAATGAGCAGTTCTTC
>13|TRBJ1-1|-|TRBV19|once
CASSLRGGTEAFF
TGTGCCAGTAGTCTTCGGGGGGGCACTGAAGCTTTCTTT
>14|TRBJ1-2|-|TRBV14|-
CASSQYRVIDGYTF
TGTGCCAGCAGCCAATACAGGGTAATAGATGGCTACACCTTC
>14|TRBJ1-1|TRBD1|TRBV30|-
CAWRAGTANTEAFF
TGTGCCTGGAGGGCCGGGACAGCGAACACTGAAGCTTTCTTT
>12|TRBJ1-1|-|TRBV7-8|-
CASSFLNTEAFF
TGTGCCAGCAGCTTTCTTAACACTGAAGCTTTCTTT
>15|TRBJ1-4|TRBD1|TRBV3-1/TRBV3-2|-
CASSPRTGINEKLFF
TGTGCCAGCAGCCCCCGGACAGGGATTAATGAAAAACTGTTTTTT
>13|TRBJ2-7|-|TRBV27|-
CASSPDSVIGQYF
TGTGCCAGCAGCCCGGACAGTGTTATTGGGCAGTACTTC
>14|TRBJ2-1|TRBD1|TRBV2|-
CASSWDRSYNEQFF
TGTGCCAGCTCTTGGGACAGAAGCTACAATGAGCAGTTCTTC
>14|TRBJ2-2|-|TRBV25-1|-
CASTGRGGFGELFF
TGTGCCAGCACCGGAAGAGGGGGTTTCGGGGAGCTGTTTTTT
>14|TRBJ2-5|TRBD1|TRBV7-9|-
CASSTRTGKETQYF
TGTGCCAGCAGCACTAGGACAGGAAAAGAGACCCAGTACTTC
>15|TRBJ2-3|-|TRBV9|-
CASSVGGPSTDTQYF
TGTGCCAGCAGCGTGGGGGGGCCCAGTACAGATACGCAGTATTTT
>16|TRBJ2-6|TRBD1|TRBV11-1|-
CASSPDRGAGANVLTF
TGTGCCAGCAGCCCCGACAGGGGGGCCGGGGCCAACGTCCTGACTTTC
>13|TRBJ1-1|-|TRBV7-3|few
CASSQGRDTEAFF
TGTGCCAGCAGCCAAGGGAGGGACACTGAAGCTTTCTTT
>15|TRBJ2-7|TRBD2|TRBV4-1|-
CASSPSGGGYYEQYF
TGCGCCAGCAGCCCGAGCGGGGGGGGATACTACGAGCAGTACTTC
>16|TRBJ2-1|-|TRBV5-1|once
CASSSDYAAADAGQFF
TGCGCCAGCAGCTCGGACTACGCCGCGGCCGATGCCGGGCAGTTCTTC
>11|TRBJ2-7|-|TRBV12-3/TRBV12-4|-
CASRQNYEQYF
TGTGCCAGCAGACAGAATTACGAGCAGTACTTC
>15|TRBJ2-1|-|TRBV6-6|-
CASSYEGPKGDEQFF
TGTGCCAGCAGTTACGAGGGGCCGAAGGGGGATGAGCAGTTCTTC
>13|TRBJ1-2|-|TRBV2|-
CASRLEWNYGYTF
TGTGCCAGCAGACTTGAATGGAACTATGGCTACACCTTC
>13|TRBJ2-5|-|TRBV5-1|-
CASSLSGLETQYF
TGCGCCAGCAGCTTGTCAGGGTTAGAGACCCAGTACTTC
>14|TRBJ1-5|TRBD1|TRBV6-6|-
CASRRQGAGQPQHF
TGTGCCAGCAGACGACAGGGGGCAGGTCAGCCCCAGCATTTT
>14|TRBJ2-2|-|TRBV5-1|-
CASSYIATTGELFF
TGCGCCAGCAGCTATATAGCGACCACCGGGGAGCTGTTTTTT
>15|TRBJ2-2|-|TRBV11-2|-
CASSLEGLHTGELFF
TGTGCCAGCAGCTTGGAGGGACTTCACACCGGGGAGCTGTTTTTT
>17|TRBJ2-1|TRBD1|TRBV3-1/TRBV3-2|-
CASSQVGQESSYNEQFF
TGTGCCAGCAGCCAAGTCGGACAGGAGAGCTCCTACAATGAGCAGTTCTTC
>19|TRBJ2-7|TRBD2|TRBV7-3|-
CASSLTGLAGGPWRYEQYF
TGTGCCAGCAGCTTAACCGGACTAGCGGGAGGGCCTTGGCGGTACGAGCAGTACTTC
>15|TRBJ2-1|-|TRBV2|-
CASSEARSIIGTLIF
TGTGCCAGCAGTGAAGCGAGGTCTATAATAGGGACTCTAATCTTC
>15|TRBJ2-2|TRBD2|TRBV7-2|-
CASSLVSGEGGELFF
TGTGCCAGCAGCTTAGTCTCGGGGGAGGGCGGGGAGCTGTTTTTT
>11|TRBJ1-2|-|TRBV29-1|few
CSVEIGAGYTF
TGCAGCGTTGAGATAGGGGCCGGCTACACCTTC
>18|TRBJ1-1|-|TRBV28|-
CASSAPLLGGGANTEAFF
TGTGCCAGCAGTGCCCCCCTGTTGGGCGGGGGGGCGAACACTGAAGCTTTCTTT
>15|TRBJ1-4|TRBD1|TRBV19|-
CASRDRVATNEKLFF
TGTGCCAGTAGAGACAGGGTGGCAACTAATGAAAAACTGTTTTTT
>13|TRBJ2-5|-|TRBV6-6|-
CASRGAGGETQYF
TGTGCCAGCCGAGGCGCCGGGGGAGAGACCCAGTACTTC
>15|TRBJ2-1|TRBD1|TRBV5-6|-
CASSRGQGIGNEQFF
TGTGCCAGCAGTCGGGGACAGGGAATAGGCAATGAGCAGTTCTTC
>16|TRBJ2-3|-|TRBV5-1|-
CASSLAGRGSTDTQYF
TGCGCCAGCAGCTTGGCCGGCAGGGGTAGCACAGATACGCAGTATTTT
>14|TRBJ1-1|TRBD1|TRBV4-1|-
CASRTGLMNTEAFF
TGCGCCAGTAGGACAGGCTTGATGAACACTGAAGCTTTCTTT
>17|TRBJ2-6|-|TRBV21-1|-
CASSVRDKTSGANVLTF
TGTGCCAGCAGCGTCCGGGACAAAACCTCTGGGGCCAACGTCCTGACTTTC
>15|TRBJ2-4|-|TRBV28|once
CASSTLVLAKNIQYF
TGTGCCAGCAGTACTTTGGTGCTAGCCAAAAACATTCAGTACTTC
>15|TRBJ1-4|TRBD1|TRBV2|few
CASSTGTGLNEKLFF
TGTGCCAGCAGTACCGGGACAGGCCTTAATGAAAAACTGTTTTTT
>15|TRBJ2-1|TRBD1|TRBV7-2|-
CASSPKGASYNEQFF
TGTGCCAGCAGCCCTAAGGGGGCTTCCTACAATGAGCAGTTCTTC
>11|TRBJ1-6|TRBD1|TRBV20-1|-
CSVPQGPVGHF
TGCAGTGTTCCACAGGGGCCCGTCGGTCACTTT
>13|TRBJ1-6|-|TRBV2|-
CASNSSYNSPLHF
TGTGCCAGCAACAGCTCCTATAATTCACCCCTCCACTTT
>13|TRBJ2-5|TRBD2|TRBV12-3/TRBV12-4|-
CASSLAGDGTQYF
TGTGCCAGCAGTCTAGCGGGAGACGGGACCCAGTACTTC
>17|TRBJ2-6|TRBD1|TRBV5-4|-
CASSFPGQGGGANVLTF
TGTGCCAGCAGCTTCCCCGGACAGGGCGGTGGGGCCAACGTCCTGACTTTC
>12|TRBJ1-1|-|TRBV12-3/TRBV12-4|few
CASSSGRDEAFF
TGTGCCAGCAGTTCCGGACGGGATGAAGCTTTCTTT
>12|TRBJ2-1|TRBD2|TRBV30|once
CAWSAGDNEQFF
TGTGCCTGGAGCGCGGGGGACAATGAGCAGTTCTTC
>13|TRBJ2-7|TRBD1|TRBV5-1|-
CASSFGTAYEQYF
TGCGCCAGCAGCTTTGGGACAGCTTACGAGCAGTACTTC
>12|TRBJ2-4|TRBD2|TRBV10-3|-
CAISEERGMEYF
TGTGCCATCAGTGAGGAGCGGGGTATGGAGTACTTC
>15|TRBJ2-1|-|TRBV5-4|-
CASSLVRGPYNEQFF
TGTGCCAGCAGCTTGGTTAGGGGCCCCTACAATGAGCAGTTCTTC
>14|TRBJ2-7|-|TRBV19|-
CASSSSVEVYEQYF
TGTGCCAGTAGCTCATCCGTTGAGGTCTACGAGCAGTACTTC
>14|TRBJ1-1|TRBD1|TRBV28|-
CASQRQGWNTEAFF
TGTGCCAGCCAAAGACAGGGGTGGAACACTGAAGCTTTCTTT
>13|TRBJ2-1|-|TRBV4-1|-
CASSHLQGEEQFF
TGCGCCAGCAGCCACCTACAGGGTGAGGAGCAGTTCTTC
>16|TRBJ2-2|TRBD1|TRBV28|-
CASNPPPPGGTGELFF
TGTGCCAGCAATCCACCCCCACCAGGGGGCACCGGGGAGCTGTTTTTT
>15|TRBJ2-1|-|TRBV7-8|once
CASSSGITAYNEQFF
TGTGCCAGCAGCTCCGGGATCACAGCTTACAATGAGCAGTTCTTC
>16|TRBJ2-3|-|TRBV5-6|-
CASTSGRQEVTDTQYF
TGTGCCAGCACCTCGGGGCGACAGGAGGTCACAGATACGCAGTATTTT
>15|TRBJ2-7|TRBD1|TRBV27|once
CASSPDRGRSYEQYF
TGTGCCAGCAGTCCGGACAGGGGGAGATCCTACGAGCAGTACTTC